Listed below are T cell receptor beta chains from one sample, sequenced in a study of T cell clonotyping in hematopoietic cell transplantation. Some clones are missing from TCRdb's copy, which holds only in-frame ones; the method was immunoSEQ multiplex PCR. The table records under 5,500 clones, 78% of them present only once. The input for sequencing was peripheral blood mononuclear cells, taken 30 days after allogeneic stem cell transplant. These receptors were taken from a male patient aged 55 to 70 who had an allogeneic stem cell transplant from an unrelated donor, so the T cells may come from the graft donor. Some clones in this sample may be carry-over from other donors' samples. CDR3s include the opening cysteine and the closing phenylalanine or tryptophan. The D gene is left open where the match is weak. Size tells how often a clone was seen (once, few, many) or the class of an expanded clone, and some rows leave it out.

abundance	j_gene	v_gene	d_gene	len	CDR3aa	CDR3nt
-	TRBJ2-2	TRBV21-1	-	16	CAGLRTGTVSTGELFF	TGTGCCGGCTTAAGAACCGGGACCGTCTCAACCGGGGAGCTGTTTTTT
-	TRBJ1-3	TRBV19	-	15	CASSPGHHSGNTIYF	TGTGCCAGTAGTCCAGGACACCACTCTGGAAACACCATATATTTT
-	TRBJ1-5	TRBV2	TRBD1	16	CASSEEGTGGNQPQHF	TGTGCCAGCAGTGAAGAAGGGACAGGGGGTAATCAGCCCCAGCATTTT
once	TRBJ1-5	TRBV19	TRBD1	16	CASSIGPRGANQPQHF	TGTGCCAGTAGTATAGGCCCCAGGGGGGCCAATCAGCCCCAGCATTTT
-	TRBJ2-5	TRBV14	TRBD2	19	CASSLKPGLAPDKQETQYF	TGTGCCAGCAGCCTTAAGCCGGGACTAGCGCCAGACAAACAAGAGACCCAGTACTTC
-	TRBJ2-5	TRBV30	-	13	CAWSPTGWATQYF	TGTGCCTGGAGTCCCACGGGATGGGCGACCCAGTACTTC
medium-sized	TRBJ1-4	TRBV11-2	TRBD1	14	CASSVDRGWEKLFF	TGTGCCAGCAGCGTTGACAGGGGGTGGGAAAAACTGTTTTTT
-	TRBJ2-5	TRBV6-4	TRBD2	15	CASSEAAGGPETQYF	TGTGCCAGCAGTGAGGCAGCGGGGGGGCCGGAGACCCAGTACTTC
-	TRBJ2-7	TRBV30	-	11	CAWSAQYEQYF	TGTGCCTGGAGTGCGCAGTACGAGCAGTACTTC
-	TRBJ1-1	TRBV29-1	TRBD1	12	CSVRPGGSEAFF	TGCAGCGTACGACCAGGGGGCTCTGAAGCTTTCTTT